This T cell receptor beta chain was identified in a study of blood T cell repertoires in COVID-19 (dated by TCRdb to about 2020). At the level of the whole study: The collaborator samples originated in the United States, Italy and Spain and spanned the acute and convalescent phases of COVID-19. Where available, HLA class I and class II types were obtained from metadata supplied by the sample provider rather than from assay-based typing. The repertoires were made available in a free public database intended to serve as a resource for research on the immune response to SARS-CoV-2. The prospective study material was composed of cDNA or gDNA derived from T cells, B-cell-depleted T cells, or PBMCs. The dataset comprised deeply sampled blood TCRbeta repertoires from subjects exposed to, actively infected with, or recovered from COVID-19. A de-identified subject ID, COVID-19 status, age in years and sex were almost always included in the sample metadata. Samples came from the ongoing ImmuneRACE study (first 160 participants) plus 1,254 subjects from 6 global collaborators.

The immunoSEQ Assay, a bias-controlled multiplex PCR, was used to amplify TCRbeta CDR3 regions from genomic DNA. As for the authors' bioinformatics: Within the assay, amplification of reference gene primers was used to estimate how many nucleated cells each sample contained. To quantify the absolute abundance of each unique TCRbeta CDR3 rearrangement, sequence reads were collapsed and filtered. For each sample, productive Simpson clonality was calculated by taking the square root of Simpson's diversity index across productive rearrangements. Here the immuneACCESS table is served through TCRdb, limited to in-frame sequences with V and J called. Missing clones are a known gap in these copies; in checked studies unresolved V genes cover under half, and the rest lacks a known reason. Clone size and V and J calls were adopted from that table, with D and trimming inferred from the DNA. The sample records 100,000 to 150,000 clones, approximately 74% of which are singletons. The ten top clones hold roughly 5.5% of the sample.

Comments on this clone: The target of this receptor is not known. Base quality data are lacking; no much larger clone is found one base away.

General study outcomes and caveats: How much clinical and demographic metadata was included differed by source and by participant, and the metadata was provided uncurated.

Whole blood was collected in K2EDTA tubes by collaborating institutions according to the institutions' own protocols. For TCRbeta analysis, collaborator samples were shipped as frozen whole blood, as isolated PBMCs, or as DNA extracted from either sample type. According to the germline V gene (reference sequence), CDR1 reads LNHDA and CDR2 reads SQIVND. There are 15 amino acids in the CDR3, from cysteine to phenylalanine inclusive. Only CDR3 DNA remains: 45 bases, in frame from the first base. V is reduced by 4 bases and J by 0 bases, leaving a spacing of 10 bases between them. The TCR was taken from a man aged 60 to 69 with acute or convalescent COVID-19. The sequenced sample consisted of peripheral blood. The chain was built from TRBV19 and TRBJ2-1, and the D gene may be TRBD2, 5 bases matching. The DNA is as follows: TGTGCCAGTAGTAGGTCCAGCGGCTCCTACAATGAGCAGTTCTTC. Translated, this gives CASSRSSGSYNEQFF.